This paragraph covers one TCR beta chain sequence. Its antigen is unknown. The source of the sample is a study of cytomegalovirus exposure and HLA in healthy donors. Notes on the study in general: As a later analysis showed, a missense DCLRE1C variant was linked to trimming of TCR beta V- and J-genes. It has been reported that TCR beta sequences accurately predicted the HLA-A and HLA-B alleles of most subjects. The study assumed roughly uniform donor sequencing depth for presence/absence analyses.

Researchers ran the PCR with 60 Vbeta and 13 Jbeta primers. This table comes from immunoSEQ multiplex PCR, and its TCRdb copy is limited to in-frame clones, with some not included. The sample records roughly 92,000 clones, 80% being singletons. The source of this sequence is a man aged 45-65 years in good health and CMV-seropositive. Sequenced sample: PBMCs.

The CDR3 nucleotides are TGTGCCAGTAGAGGGAGCTCCTACGAGCAGTACTTC. Translation gives CASRGSSYEQYF. This rearrangement joins TRBV19 to TRBJ2-7; D perhaps matches TRBD2 (5 bases). This CDR3 region has 12 residues. V was shortened by 6 bases and J by 0 bases, with 6 bases between the two germline ends. Germline values: CDR1 LNHDA, CDR2 SQIVND (reference sequence).